The 9 T cell receptor beta chains below all came from one sample that was sequenced in a study of T cell repertoires in cytomegalovirus infection. Their antigen targets remain unknown. TCRdb redid the calling of the reads with MiXCR, one entry per CDR3 protein. Of 650,000 to 900,000 distinct CDR3 sequences in the sample, about 33% were seen once. The specimen comprised cultured CD8+ T cells from PBMCs, sampled from culture after CMV antigen stimulation. All receptors come from a human donor in good health (CMV status not recorded). Some clones in this sample may be carry-over from other donors' samples.

This chain connects TRBV24-1 to TRBJ2-1, with 8 bases that match TRBD1. Germline loops: CDR1 KGHDR, CDR2 SFDVKD. After removal of 1 base from V and 2 bases from J, the junction contained 0 bases not matched to a gene. The length of the CDR3 is 15 residues. The CDR3 sequence is CATSDFRGPYNEQFF. The CDR3 DNA is TGTGCCACCAGTGATTTCAGGGGGCCCTACAATGAGCAGTTCTTC.

CDR3 loop: CASSQGGIIRQGVHEAGELFF. The CDR3 region has the DNA TGCGCCAGCAGCCAAGGGGGGATTATCAGACAGGGTGTTCACGAAGCCGGGGAGCTGTTTTTT. The chain joins TRBV4-3 to TRBJ2-2, with TRBD1 matching over 7 bases. The CDR3 is 21 residues long. V shed 1 base and J 6 bases; nucleotides not matched to a gene: 23. The germline V gene encodes CDR1 LGHNA and CDR2 YSLEER.

This clonotype was recorded many times. The rearrangement links TRBV7-2 to TRBJ2-3, with TRBD2 matching over 8 bases. With V trimmed by 5 bases and J by 2 bases, 9 bases remained unmatched. Germline CDR1 reads SGHTA; CDR2 reads FQGNSA. The CDR3 has 16 amino acids. Written as DNA, the CDR3 is TGTGCCAGCAGCCCCCTATCGGGGGGGGTCACAGATACGCAGTATTTT. Translating gives CASSPLSGGVTDTQYF.

The J gene is TRBJ2-7, the V gene TRBV5-1, with D possibly TRBD2 on 6 matching bases. Germline CDR1 SGHRS, CDR2 YFSETQ. The CDR3 extends over 14 amino acids. Deletions cut 0 bases from V and 2 bases from J, with 9 bases between. CDR3: CASSLETGAYEQYV. CDR3 sequence (DNA): TGCGCCAGCAGCTTGGAAACGGGGGCCTACGAGCAGTACGTC.

This clonotype has ten or more counts. The chain combines TRBV7-2 with TRBJ2-1, with no clear D. Germline V CDR1 and CDR2: SGHTA, FQGNSA. There are 14 residues in the CDR3. Trimming left V 4 bases short and J 5 bases short, with 12 bases between. CDR3 region: CASSSPTGDNEQFF. The CDR3 nucleotides are TGTGCCAGCAGCTCACCGACTGGCGACAATGAGCAGTTCTTC.

A word on this clonotype: One end of the junction does not line up with germline, which may come from a read error. The chain has TRBV6-1 and TRBJ2-3; a possible D gene is TRBD2 (5 bases). This CDR3 has 15 residues. Germline V gene sequence: CDR1 MNHNS, CDR2 SASEGT. DNA of the CDR3: TGTGCCAACAGTTCCCTAGCATTAGAGACAGATACGCAGTATTTT. This encodes CANSSLALETDTQYF.

This clonotype was counted ten times or more. The chain has TRBV7-8 and TRBJ1-1; D might be TRBD1 (5 bases). Germline V gene sequence: CDR1 SGHVS, CDR2 FQNEAQ. Trimming shortened V by 5 bases and J by 0 bases, and 16 bases separated the two germline ends. The length of the CDR3 is 16 residues. The CDR3 protein is CASSPARGRMNTEAFF. The DNA of the CDR3 is TGTGCCAGCAGCCCCGCGCGGGGCCGGATGAACACTGAAGCTTTCTTT.

The rearrangement links TRBV27 to TRBJ1-2, with D unresolved. This CDR3 region has 14 residues. Per the germline V gene, CDR1 is MNHEY and CDR2 is SMNVEV (reference sequence). V was pared by 2 bases and J by 3 bases, with 10 bases between. The chain's CDR3 is CASSLLGGHYGYTF. The CDR3 DNA follows: TGTGCCAGCAGTTTACTGGGAGGCCACTATGGCTACACCTTC.

This clonotype has only a few counts. The J gene is TRBJ1-1, the V gene TRBV27; TRBD1 matches at 7 bases. The CDR3 length is 14 residues. CDR1 and CDR2 (germline): MNHEY, SMNVEV (reference sequence). With 4 bases clipped from V and 7 bases from J, the junction kept 9 bases outside the gene matches. The CDR3 nucleotides read TGTGCCAGCAGTTGGGGACAGACGGAGTTTGAAGCTTTCTTT. It yields the protein CASSWGQTEFEAFF.